The clone carrying this T cell receptor (beta chain) was picked up one time. This sample was included in a study of blood T cell repertoires in COVID-19. Study in general: Samples of COVID-19 (acute and convalescent) were obtained from the United States, Italy and Spain.

Across 24 US areas, participants ranged in age from 18 to 89 years. The study assigned cohorts using participant-reported clinical history. Sequencing was performed with immunoSEQ multiplex PCR; in TCRdb, only in-frame clones are kept and a portion is missing. Here the sample spans around 240,000 clones, 80% to 90% being singletons. Sequencing was carried out using PBMCs or T cells enriched from blood (not recorded which). This sequence was found in a woman in her forties or fifties who had recovered from COVID-19.

In DNA, the CDR3 is TGTGCCAGCGGAGCCGACCACGGCGGAAACACCATATATTTT. This gives the protein CASGADHGGNTIYF. V and J are TRBV2 and TRBJ1-3; D gene uncertain. Trimming left V 8 bases short and J 4 bases short, with 15 bases between. Per germline, CDR1 SNHLY and CDR2 FYNNEI. This CDR3 has 14 residues.